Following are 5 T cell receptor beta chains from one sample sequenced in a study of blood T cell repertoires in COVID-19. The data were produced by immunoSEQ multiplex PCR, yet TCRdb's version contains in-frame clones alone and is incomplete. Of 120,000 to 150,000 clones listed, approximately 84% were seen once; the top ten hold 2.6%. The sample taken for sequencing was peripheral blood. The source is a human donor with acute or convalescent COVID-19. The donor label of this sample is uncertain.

The CDR3 reads CASRLAGDPYEQYV. The DNA of the CDR3 is TGTGCCAGCCGACTAGCGGGAGACCCCTACGAGCAGTACGTC. J is TRBJ2-7 and V is TRBV5-4, with 12 bases lining up with TRBD2. V lost 7 bases to trimming and J lost 2 bases; unmatched junction nucleotides: 4. CDR1 is SGHNT, CDR2 YYREEE, per germline (reference sequence). CDR3 length: 14 amino acids.

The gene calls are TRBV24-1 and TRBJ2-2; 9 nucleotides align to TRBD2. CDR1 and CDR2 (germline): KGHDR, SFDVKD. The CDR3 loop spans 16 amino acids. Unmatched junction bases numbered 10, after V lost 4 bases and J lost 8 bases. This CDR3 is CATSDPAGGYWGELFF. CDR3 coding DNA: TGTGCCACCAGTGACCCAGCGGGAGGTTATTGGGGGGAGCTGTTTTTT.

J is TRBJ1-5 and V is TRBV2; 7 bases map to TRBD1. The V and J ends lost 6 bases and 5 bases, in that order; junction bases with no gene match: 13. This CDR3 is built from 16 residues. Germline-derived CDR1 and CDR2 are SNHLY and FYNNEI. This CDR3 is CASSTKPGQRDQPQHF. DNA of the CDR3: TGTGCCAGCAGCACCAAACCGGGACAGAGAGATCAGCCCCAGCATTTT.

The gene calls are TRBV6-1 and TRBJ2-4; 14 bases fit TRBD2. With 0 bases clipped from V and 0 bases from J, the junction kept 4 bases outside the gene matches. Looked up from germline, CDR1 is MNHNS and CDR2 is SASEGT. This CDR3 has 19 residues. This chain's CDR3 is CASSEAGTSGGLAKNIQYF. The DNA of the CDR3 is TGTGCCAGCAGTGAAGCGGGGACTAGCGGGGGTTTAGCCAAAAACATTCAGTACTTC.

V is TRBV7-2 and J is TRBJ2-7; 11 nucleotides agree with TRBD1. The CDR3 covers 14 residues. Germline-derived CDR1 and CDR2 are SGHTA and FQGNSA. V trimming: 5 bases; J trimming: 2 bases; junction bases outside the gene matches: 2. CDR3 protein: CASSRDRGAYEQYF. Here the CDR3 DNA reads TGTGCCAGCAGCCGGGACAGGGGGGCCTACGAGCAGTACTTC.